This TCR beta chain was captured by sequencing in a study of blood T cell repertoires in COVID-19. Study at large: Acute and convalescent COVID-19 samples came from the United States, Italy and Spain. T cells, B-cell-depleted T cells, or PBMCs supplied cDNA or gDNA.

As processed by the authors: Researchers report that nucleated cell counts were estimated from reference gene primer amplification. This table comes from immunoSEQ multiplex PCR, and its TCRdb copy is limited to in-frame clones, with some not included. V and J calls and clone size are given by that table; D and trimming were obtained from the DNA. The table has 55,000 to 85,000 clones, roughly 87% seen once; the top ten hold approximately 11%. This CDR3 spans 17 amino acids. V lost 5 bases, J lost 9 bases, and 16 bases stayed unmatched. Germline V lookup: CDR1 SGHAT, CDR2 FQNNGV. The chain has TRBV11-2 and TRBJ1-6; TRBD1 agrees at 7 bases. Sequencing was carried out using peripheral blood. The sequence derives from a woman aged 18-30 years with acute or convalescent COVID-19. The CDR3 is CASSPWDSLGPSSPLHF. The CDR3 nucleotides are TGTGCCAGCAGCCCATGGGACAGCTTAGGCCCAAGTTCACCCCTCCACTTT.